Below, 32 T cell receptor beta chains from the same sample are listed, as sequenced in a study of Ad26.COV2.S vaccination and SARS-CoV-2 variants. Treatment meaning: around 19 received Ad26.COV2.S at low or high dose, single or two shots; about 5 received placebo; per-sample allocation not given. The investigators took samples on day 63 after the first vaccine or placebo injection. Libraries were prepared by immunoSEQ multiplex PCR; TCRdb keeps only in-frame clonotypes and omits some of them. The sample shows approximately 400,000 clones, around 82% of them seen only once. Sample: peripheral blood, taken in a trial of Ad26.COV2.S vaccine versus placebo. Source of these receptors: a person aged 18 to 65 who received the Ad26.COV2.S COVID-19 vaccine or a placebo.

V gene TRBV6-5 combines with J gene TRBJ1-1; maybe TRBD1 (6 bases). CDR1 MNHEY and CDR2 SVGAGI come from the germline V gene. V was clipped by 6 bases and J by 0 bases, with 11 bases between them. CDR3 length: 14 amino acids. CDR3 nucleotide sequence: TGTGCCAGCAGACGGGACACCGTGAACACTGAAGCTTTCTTT. Its translation is CASRRDTVNTEAFF.

The chain is built from TRBV9 and TRBJ1-1, with D possibly matching TRBD1 (5 bases). This CDR3 has 15 residues. V lost 1 base to trimming and J lost 0 bases, with 10 bases between them. Germline loops: CDR1 SGDLS, CDR2 YYNGEE. CDR3 amino acids: CASSVSGAVNTEAFF. For the CDR3, the DNA is TGTGCCAGCAGCGTATCCGGGGCCGTGAACACTGAAGCTTTCTTT.

Only one count was recorded for this clone. Written as DNA, the CDR3 is TGTGCCAGCTCATGGGCGGCCGGAACTAATGAAAAACTGTTTTTT. Translation: CASSWAAGTNEKLFF. The V and J genes are TRBV18 and TRBJ1-4; D is undetermined. Germline V CDR1 and CDR2: KGHSH, LQKENI. The CDR3 contains 15 residues. Trimming stripped 5 bases from V and 1 base from J, with 11 bases between.

The chain couples TRBV28 to TRBJ1-1; no reliable D call. V dropped 4 bases and J dropped 8 bases, with 17 bases sitting between them. The CDR3 totals 14 residues. Germline CDR1 and CDR2: MDHEN and SYDVKM. The CDR3 DNA follows: TGTGCCAGCAGTTCTTTCGCCGGGAAGTGGGAAGCTTTCTTT. Translation gives CASSSFAGKWEAFF.

V gene TRBV5-1 combines with J gene TRBJ1-6; D gene uncertain. V lost 4 bases, J lost 11 bases, and 19 bases lay in between. This CDR3 contains 15 residues. Looked up from germline, CDR1 is SGHRS and CDR2 is YFSETQ. The CDR3 bases are TGCGCCAGCAGCCATTCGGACGGGAGCTGGGCACCCCTCCACTTT. Translation gives CASSHSDGSWAPLHF.

The V and J genes are TRBV7-8 and TRBJ1-2, with a tentative D call TRBD1 (5 bases). Trimming shortened V by 2 bases and J by 4 bases, and 14 bases separated the two germline ends. CDR3 size: 15 residues. Per germline, CDR1 SGHVS and CDR2 FQNEAQ. Written as DNA, the CDR3 is TGTGCCAGCAGCTTATACTCAGGGAGTAGCTATGGCTACACCTTC. Encoded protein: CASSLYSGSSYGYTF.

The chain links TRBV27 to TRBJ1-2; D gene unclear. V lost 8 bases to trimming and J lost 7 bases, with 17 bases between them. Per the germline V gene, CDR1 is MNHEY and CDR2 is SMNVEV (reference sequence). This CDR3 is 13 amino acids long. The CDR3 sequence is CASGPKAVSGYTF. CDR3 bases: TGTGCCAGCGGCCCAAAGGCGGTGAGTGGCTACACCTTC.

The CDR3 here is CASSQGTGGGTEAFF. DNA for the CDR3: TGTGCCAGCAGCCAAGGAACAGGGGGCGGCACTGAAGCTTTCTTT. This rearrangement joins TRBV4-2 to TRBJ1-1, with 9 nucleotides matching TRBD1. Germline CDR1 LGHNA, CDR2 YNFKEQ. Unmatched junction bases numbered 4, after V lost 1 base and J lost 4 bases. The CDR3 consists of 15 residues.

The gene calls are TRBV27 and TRBJ2-3, with 9 positions matching TRBD2. V was clipped by 2 bases and J by 3 bases; unmatched bases: 3. From germline, CDR1 is MNHEY and CDR2 SMNVEV (reference sequence). This CDR3 has 15 residues. CDR3 protein: CASSLSAGGTDTQYF. DNA of the CDR3: TGTGCCAGCAGTTTAAGCGCGGGAGGGACAGATACGCAGTATTTT.

The rearrangement links TRBV4-3 to TRBJ2-7; D unresolved. Germline V CDR1 and CDR2: LGHNA, YSLEER. CDR3 length: 14 amino acids. Trimming left V 4 bases short and J 7 bases short, with 17 bases between. Here the CDR3 reads CASSLTLAGREQYF. CDR3 coding DNA: TGCGCCAGCAGCCTGACACTTGCAGGCCGAGAGCAGTACTTC.

The rearrangement links TRBV10-3 to TRBJ2-1; 13 positions match TRBD2. The CDR3 is 17 residues long. CDR1 and CDR2 (germline): ENHRY, SYGVKD. The ends lost 3 bases at V and 1 base at J; junction bases unmatched: 3. CDR3 residues: CAISDSTSGGSYNEQFF. The CDR3 bases are TGTGCCATCAGTGACTCGACTAGCGGGGGGTCCTACAATGAGCAGTTCTTC.

V gene TRBV5-6 combines with J gene TRBJ1-2; 8 bases line up with TRBD1. From germline, CDR1 is SGHDT and CDR2 YYEEEE. CDR3 length equals 16 residues. The junction had 4 bases not matched to a gene; V was cut back by 0 bases and J by 0 bases. The CDR3 DNA follows: TGTGCCAGCAGCTTGGAGGTACAGGGGGCTAACTATGGCTACACCTTC. Residues: CASSLEVQGANYGYTF.

J is TRBJ1-6 and V is TRBV2; D unresolved. The CDR3 is 11 amino acids. V lost 7 bases and J 10 bases, leaving 8 bases between the germline ends. In germline, CDR1 is SNHLY, CDR2 FYNNEI. The CDR3 sequence: CASTLISPLHF. CDR3 nucleotides: TGTGCCAGCACCTTAATATCACCCCTCCACTTT.

This clone has just one count. The rearrangement joins TRBV28 to TRBJ1-2, with no clear D. The germline V and J ends were trimmed by 5 bases and 2 bases, with 12 bases remaining between them. Germline lookup yields CDR1 MDHEN and CDR2 SYDVKM. This CDR3 is built from 14 residues. CDR3 loop: CASSIQSFNYGYTF. CDR3 nucleotide sequence: TGTGCCAGCAGTATCCAGTCTTTCAACTATGGCTACACCTTC.

This rearrangement joins TRBV19 to TRBJ2-1; 9 nucleotides match TRBD2. With 4 bases clipped from V and 2 bases from J, the junction kept 9 bases outside the gene matches. The CDR3 has 17 amino acids. The germline CDR1 and CDR2 sequences are LNHDA and SQIVND (reference sequence). CDR3 nucleotides: TGTGCCAGTAGTAGACTGGGCGGGGGGGCGGCCTACAATGAGCAGTTCTTC. Translation: CASSRLGGGAAYNEQFF.

The J gene is TRBJ1-1, the V gene TRBV19, with D perhaps matching TRBD1 (5 bases). Trimming removed 7 bases at V and 4 bases at J, with 19 bases between. Per germline, CDR1 LNHDA and CDR2 SQIVND (reference sequence). This CDR3 has 15 residues. The DNA of the CDR3 is TGTGCCAGTACCCCTGCTCAGGGCCCTGGCACTGAAGCTTTCTTT. Translation gives CASTPAQGPGTEAFF.

This clone is a singleton in its sample. V usage is TRBV11-3 and J usage is TRBJ2-7; 10 positions agree with TRBD1. CDR3 size: 15 residues. Germline lookup yields CDR1 SGHNT and CDR2 YENEEA. Germline trimming cut 3 bases from V and 5 bases from J; bases unmatched to any gene: 7. CDR3 residues: CASSFLGGTGDEQYF. The CDR3 DNA is TGTGCCAGCAGCTTTCTTGGCGGGACAGGGGACGAGCAGTACTTC.

J is TRBJ2-1 and V is TRBV6-5, with 8 positions matching TRBD2. The CDR3 is 15 residues long. V lost 5 bases, J lost 4 bases, and 7 bases stayed unmatched. Germline V gene lookup returns CDR1 MNHEY and CDR2 SVGAGI. CDR3 DNA: TGTGCCAGCAGTACCCTGGCGGGGGGATACAATGAGCAGTTCTTC. Encoded protein: CASSTLAGGYNEQFF.

As to this clone: This could be a read error, since a much larger clone is one nucleotide away. The chain recombines TRBV3-1 (or the pseudogene TRBV3-2) with TRBJ2-2; no firm D call. Per the germline V gene, CDR1 is LGHDT and CDR2 is YNNKEL (reference sequence). V shed 3 bases and J shed 5 bases, with 4 bases lying between them. CDR3 length equals 12 residues. This chain's CDR3 is CASSHGTGELFF. The CDR3 nucleotides are TGTGCCAGCAGCCACGGGACCGGGGAGCTGTTTTTT.

Of note for this clone: This could be a read error, since a much larger clone is one nucleotide away. The chain uses TRBV6-5 and TRBJ1-2, with TRBD1 matching over 9 bases. With V trimmed by 2 bases and J by 4 bases, 5 bases remained unmatched. This CDR3 has 15 amino acids. Germline CDR1 MNHEY, CDR2 SVGAGI. The CDR3 loop reads CASSYGGQGGYGYTF. The CDR3 nucleotides are TGTGCCAGCAGTTACGGGGGACAGGGAGGCTATGGCTACACCTTC.

This sequence joins TRBV19 and TRBJ1-1, with D unresolved. CDR1 and CDR2 from the germline V gene are LNHDA and SQIVND (reference sequence). Trimming took 5 bases from V and 5 from J, leaving 12 bases between them. The CDR3 totals 13 residues. The chain's CDR3 is CASSEVAGTEAFF. Here the CDR3 DNA reads TGTGCCAGTAGTGAGGTGGCTGGGACTGAAGCTTTCTTT.

V and J are TRBV9 and TRBJ1-1; D is unresolved. V was pared by 5 bases and J by 0 bases, with 8 bases between. Germline V gene data show CDR1 as SGDLS and CDR2 as YYNGEE. This CDR3 contains 13 residues. Written as DNA, the CDR3 is TGTGCCAGCAGGTCCAGTCTGAACACTGAAGCTTTCTTT. Protein product: CASRSSLNTEAFF.

The chain combines TRBV4-3 with TRBJ2-1, with TRBD1 matching 7 bases. In germline, CDR1 is LGHNA, CDR2 YSLEER. The CDR3 length is 17 residues. With V trimmed by 4 bases and J by 4 bases, 13 bases remained unmatched. The CDR3 loop reads CASSRSPRTGYYNEQFF. The DNA of the CDR3 is TGCGCCAGCAGCCGGTCACCCCGGACAGGATATTACAATGAGCAGTTCTTC.

The chain combines TRBV21-1 with TRBJ1-2. TRBV21-1 is a listed pseudogene. The CDR3 totals 16 residues. The CDR3: CASTPPRAPPNYGYTF. CDR3 DNA sequence: TGTGCCAGCACCCCTCCCCGGGCCCCTCCTAACTATGGCTACACCTTC.

The V gene is TRBV6-2 or TRBV6-3, the J gene TRBJ1-5; D might be TRBD1 (5 bases). V gave up 5 bases and J gave up 0 bases, with 17 bases separating them. This CDR3 comprises 17 residues. Germline-derived CDR1 and CDR2 are MNHEY and SVGEGT. The chain's CDR3 is CASSRNRNVYSNQPQHF. The CDR3, as DNA: TGTGCCAGCAGTAGGAACAGGAACGTTTATAGCAATCAGCCCCAGCATTTT.

The chain links TRBV19 to TRBJ2-1, with 9 positions matching TRBD1. The germline CDR1 and CDR2 sequences are LNHDA and SQIVND (reference sequence). The CDR3 sequence is 16 residues long. Unmatched junction bases numbered 13, after V lost 5 bases and J lost 8 bases. This CDR3 reads CASSPHGDRGYYEQFF. CDR3 coding DNA: TGTGCCAGTAGTCCCCACGGCGACAGGGGGTATTATGAGCAGTTCTTC.

A remark on this clone: Additional DNA sequences in this sample encode the identical CDR3. V and J are TRBV29-1 and TRBJ1-2; D ambiguous. The V gene's germline CDR1 is SQVTM and CDR2 ANQGSEA. Trimming removed 2 bases at V and 2 bases at J, with 3 bases between. The CDR3 is 11 amino acids. The CDR3 DNA reads as TGCAGCGTTGAACAAAACTATGGCTACACCTTC. Translating it yields CSVEQNYGYTF.

The chain uses TRBV3-1 (or the pseudogene TRBV3-2) and TRBJ2-1; D is uncertain. The CDR3 spans 15 residues. V lost 4 bases, J lost 4 bases, and 14 bases lay in between. Per the germline V gene, CDR1 is LGHDT and CDR2 is YNNKEL (reference sequence). The CDR3 region is CASSRRSSRYNEQFF. CDR3 DNA sequence: TGTGCCAGCAGCCGGCGATCCTCTAGGTACAATGAGCAGTTCTTC.

This clone has a single count. The J gene is TRBJ1-1, the V gene TRBV9, with 10 bases lining up with TRBD1. J gave up 8 bases and V 4 bases, and 14 bases lay outside the gene matches. The CDR3 is 16 residues long. Germline lookup yields CDR1 SGDLS and CDR2 YYNGEE. The CDR3 protein is CASSLGADRGTTEAFF. The CDR3 bases are TGTGCCAGCAGCCTAGGGGCGGACAGGGGGACTACCGAAGCTTTCTTT. Based on the CDR3 plus reference TRBV9 and TRBJ1-1, the full variable domain is DSGVTQTPKHLITATGQRVTLRCSPRSGDLSVYWYQQSLDQGLQFLIQYYNGEERAKGNILERFSAQQFPDLHSELNLSSLELGDSALYFCASSLGADRGTTEAFFGQGTRLTVV.

This clone was seen a single time. The V and J genes are TRBV6-6 and TRBJ2-7; 9 bases match TRBD1. Germline trimming cut 6 bases from V and 3 bases from J; bases unmatched to any gene: 9. The CDR3 has 15 residues. Germline lookup yields CDR1 MNHNY and CDR2 SVGAGI (reference sequence). DNA for the CDR3: TGTGCCAGCAGCAATGGGGGGACAGGGCTCTACGAGCAGTACTTC. Translating it yields CASSNGGTGLYEQYF.

This chain connects TRBV5-5 to TRBJ1-2; D call uncertain. Germline V gene sequence: CDR1 SGHKS, CDR2 YYEKEE (reference sequence). The V end was cut by 0 bases, the J end by 8 bases, with 11 bases between. The CDR3 covers 13 residues. CDR3 amino acids: CASSLGTAWGYTF. CDR3 sequence (DNA): TGTGCCAGCAGCTTGGGGACGGCTTGGGGCTACACCTTC.

The chain recombines TRBV29-1 with TRBJ1-5; no definite D call. V dropped 4 bases and J dropped 1 base, with 8 bases sitting between them. Germline values: CDR1 SQVTM, CDR2 ANQGSEA. The length of the CDR3 is 13 residues. The CDR3 region is CSVGGESNQPQHF. DNA of the CDR3: TGCAGCGTTGGTGGGGAGAGCAATCAGCCCCAGCATTTT.